This T cell receptor (beta chain) stems from a study of shared clonotypes between healthy human individuals. Some clones are missing from TCRdb's copy, which holds only in-frame ones; the method was immunoSEQ multiplex PCR. This sample carries hundreds of thousands of clones, around 73% of them seen once, and the ten largest clones take 1.5% to 2%. All donors were healthy HIV-negative adults lacking recent acute infections or vaccinations. Sample: memory CD4+ T cells sorted from blood. Subset of the sample: CD45RA-negative fraction. The receptor comes from a young woman in good health.

The CDR3 is CSVEGTGGETQYF. The CDR3 coding sequence is TGCAGCGTTGAGGGAACAGGGGGCGAGACCCAGTACTTC. This chain links TRBV29-1 with TRBJ2-5, with 9 bases lining up with TRBD1. J gave up 5 bases and V 3 bases, and 4 bases lay outside the gene matches. The germline V gene encodes CDR1 SQVTM and CDR2 ANQGSEA. CDR3 length: 13 amino acids.